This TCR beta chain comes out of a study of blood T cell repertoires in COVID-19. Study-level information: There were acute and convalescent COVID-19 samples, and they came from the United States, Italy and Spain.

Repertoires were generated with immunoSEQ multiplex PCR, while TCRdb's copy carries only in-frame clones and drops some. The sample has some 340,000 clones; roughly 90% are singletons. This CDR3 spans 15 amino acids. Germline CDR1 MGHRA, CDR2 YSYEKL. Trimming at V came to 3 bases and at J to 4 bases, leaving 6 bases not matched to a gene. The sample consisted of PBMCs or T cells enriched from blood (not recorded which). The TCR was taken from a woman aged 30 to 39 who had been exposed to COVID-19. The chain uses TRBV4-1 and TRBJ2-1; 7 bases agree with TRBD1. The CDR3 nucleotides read TGCGCCAGCAGCCATCCCGGGACAGAGTACAATGAGCAGTTCTTC. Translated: CASSHPGTEYNEQFF.